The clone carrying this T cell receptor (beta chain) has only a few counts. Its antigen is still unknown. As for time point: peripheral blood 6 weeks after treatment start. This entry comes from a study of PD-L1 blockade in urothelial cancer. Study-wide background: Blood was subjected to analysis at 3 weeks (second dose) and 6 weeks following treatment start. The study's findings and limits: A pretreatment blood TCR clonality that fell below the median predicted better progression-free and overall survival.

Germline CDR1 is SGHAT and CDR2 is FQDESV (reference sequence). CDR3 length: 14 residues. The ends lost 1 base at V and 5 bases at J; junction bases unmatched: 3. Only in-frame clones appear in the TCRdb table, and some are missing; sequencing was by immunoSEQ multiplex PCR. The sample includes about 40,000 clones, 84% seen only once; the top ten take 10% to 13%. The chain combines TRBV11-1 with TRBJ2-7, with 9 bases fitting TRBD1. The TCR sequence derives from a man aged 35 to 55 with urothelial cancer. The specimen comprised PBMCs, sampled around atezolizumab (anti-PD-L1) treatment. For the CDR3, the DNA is TGTGCCAGCAGCTTAGATACAGGGGGCAACGAGCAGTACTTC. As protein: CASSLDTGGNEQYF.